This TCR beta chain was observed in a study of T-cell memory formation after mild COVID-19. Overall study: TCR clusters largely stayed donor specific. Study-wide points: The finding that pre-infection memory included some responding clones suggested that cross-reactive memory joined. SARS-CoV-2 specificity of second-wave clones peaking day 37 was unconfirmed.

TCRdb redid the calling of the 5' RACE reads with MiXCR, one entry per CDR3 protein. The sample records under 85,000 distinct CDR3 sequences, roughly 14% being singletons. The CDR3 covers 15 residues. V lost 4 bases to trimming and J lost 1 base; unmatched junction nucleotides: 4. Germline V gene lookup returns CDR1 SGDLS and CDR2 YYNGEE. As regards this clonotype: Its specificity is unknown.

V gene TRBV9 combines with J gene TRBJ1-5, with 8 bases identical to TRBD1. Sequenced material: PBMCs or a T cell subset sorted from them (not recorded which). This clonotype originated in an adult woman who had mild COVID-19 (a few samples of this study predate the infection). Cell type and time point are not known. This chain's CDR3 is CASSLGTGSNQPQHF. In DNA form, the CDR3 reads TGTGCCAGCAGCCTTGGGACAGGCAGCAATCAGCCCCAGCATTTT.